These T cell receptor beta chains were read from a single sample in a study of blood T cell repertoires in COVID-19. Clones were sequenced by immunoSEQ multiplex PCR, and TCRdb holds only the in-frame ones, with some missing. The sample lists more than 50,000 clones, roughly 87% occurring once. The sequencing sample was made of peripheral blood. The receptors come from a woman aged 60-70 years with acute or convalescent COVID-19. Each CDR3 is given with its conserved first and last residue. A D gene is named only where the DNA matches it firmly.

DNA: TGTGCCAGTAGTCAGGACAGTAGGGCCTCTGGGGCCAACGTCCTGACTTTC
CDR3: CASSQDSRASGANVLTF
D: -
J: TRBJ2-6
V: TRBV19

DNA: TGTGCCAGCAGCTTGGCGTCTCAGGGGCCTGAAAAACTGTTTTTT
CDR3: CASSLASQGPEKLFF
D: -
J: TRBJ1-4
V: TRBV5-4

DNA: TGTGCCAGCAGCTCAGGGACAGTGAATAATTCACCCCTCCACTTT
CDR3: CASSSGTVNNSPLHF
D: TRBD1
J: TRBJ1-6
V: TRBV9

DNA: TGCGCCAGCAGACCCCGAGGGACAGGGACGTTCACTGAAGCTTTCTTT
CDR3: CASRPRGTGTFTEAFF
D: TRBD1
J: TRBJ1-1
V: TRBV5-1

DNA: TGTGCCAGCAGTTATTACAGGACATTTATGAACACTGAAGCTTTCTTT
CDR3: CASSYYRTFMNTEAFF
D: -
J: TRBJ1-1
V: TRBV28

DNA: TGTGCCAGCAGTTTATATTCAGGGGGGCGCAATCAGCCCCAGCATTTT
CDR3: CASSLYSGGRNQPQHF
D: TRBD1
J: TRBJ1-5
V: TRBV27

DNA: TGTGCCACCAGTGATTTCATCGGGGGTGAGGCTTTCTTT
CDR3: CATSDFIGGEAFF
D: -
J: TRBJ1-1
V: TRBV24-1

DNA: TGCGCCAGCAGCTTCAGCCGGGACACTGAAGCTTTCTTT
CDR3: CASSFSRDTEAFF
D: -
J: TRBJ1-1
V: TRBV5-1

DNA: TGTGCCAGCAGCCACTCCCCAGGTAGGGCTTTCTTT
CDR3: CASSHSPGRAFF
D: -
J: TRBJ1-1
V: TRBV11-2

DNA: TGTGCCAGCAGCCCCCGTGGGGGCGACTATGGCTACACCTTC
CDR3: CASSPRGGDYGYTF
D: -
J: TRBJ1-2
V: TRBV6-6

DNA: TGTGCCAGCAGTCCAAGAGACAGGTTGACCTACGAGCAGTACTTC
CDR3: CASSPRDRLTYEQYF
D: -
J: TRBJ2-7
V: TRBV27

DNA: TGCAGCGTGAACAGGGGGGTGAACACCGGGGAGCTGTTTTTT
CDR3: CSVNRGVNTGELFF
D: TRBD1
J: TRBJ2-2
V: TRBV29-1

DNA: TGTGCCAGCAGCCCCGGACAGTCTGGGGCTTTCTTT
CDR3: CASSPGQSGAFF
D: -
J: TRBJ1-1
V: TRBV7-9

DNA: TGTGCCAGCAGCGGGACTAGCCTCAAGAATGAGCAGTTCTTC
CDR3: CASSGTSLKNEQFF
D: TRBD2
J: TRBJ2-1
V: TRBV9

DNA: TGTGCCAGCAGTCTGGGACAGTACTCTGGAAACACCATATATTTT
CDR3: CASSLGQYSGNTIYF
D: TRBD1
J: TRBJ1-3
V: TRBV6-5

DNA: TGTGCCAGCACATTCGATCGACAGGGAAATGAGCAGTTCTTC
CDR3: CASTFDRQGNEQFF
D: TRBD1
J: TRBJ2-1
V: TRBV7-8

DNA: TGTGCCAGCTCACCCGGGAGTAGCTCGGCAGAGACCCAGTACTTC
CDR3: CASSPGSSSAETQYF
D: -
J: TRBJ2-5
V: TRBV18

DNA: TGCGCCAGCAGCTTGGCACGGGACTACGAGCAGTACTTC
CDR3: CASSLARDYEQYF
D: -
J: TRBJ2-7
V: TRBV5-1

DNA: TGTGCCAGCAGCCGCAGTGCAACTAATGAAAAACTGTTTTTT
CDR3: CASSRSATNEKLFF
D: -
J: TRBJ1-4
V: TRBV6-5

DNA: TGTGCCAGCAGTTTAGGAGGGAGCACAGATACGCAGTATTTT
CDR3: CASSLGGSTDTQYF
D: -
J: TRBJ2-3
V: TRBV27

DNA: TGCGCCAGCGTTAGGGACAACTTAGCAGATACGCAGTATTTT
CDR3: CASVRDNLADTQYF
D: -
J: TRBJ2-3
V: TRBV5-1